Presented here are 17 T cell receptor beta chains from one specimen sequenced in a study of blood T cell repertoires in COVID-19. TCRdb keeps only in-frame clones here, not all; method: immunoSEQ multiplex PCR. The sample lists 88,000 or so clones, 81% occurring once. Sequenced sample: peripheral blood. Receptors were obtained from a man aged 55-75 years with acute or convalescent COVID-19.

This chain links TRBV5-1 with TRBJ1-1, with 8 bases fitting TRBD1. Germline V lookup: CDR1 SGHRS, CDR2 YFSETQ. CDR3 length equals 16 residues. The ends lost 0 bases at V and 1 base at J; junction bases unmatched: 5. CDR3 bases: TGCGCCAGCAGCTTGGGGCCAACAGGGGGGAACACTGAAGCTTTCTTT. It yields the protein CASSLGPTGGNTEAFF. The full variable domain, completed using reference TRBV5-1 and TRBJ1-1, is KAGVTQTPRYLIKTRGQQVTLSCSPISGHRSVSWYQQTPGQGLQFLFEYFSETQRNKGNFPGRFSGRQFSNSRSEMNVSTLELGDSALYLCASSLGPTGGNTEAFFGQGTRLTVV.

The gene calls are TRBV6-6 and TRBJ2-7; 8 positions agree with TRBD2. V was clipped by 8 bases and J by 4 bases; unmatched bases: 4. Germline V gene lookup returns CDR1 MNHNY and CDR2 SVGAGI (reference sequence). The CDR3 totals 12 residues. The CDR3 DNA sequence: TGTGCCAGCGCGGGGGGCTGGTACGAGCAGTACTTC. The encoded protein is CASAGGWYEQYF.

The chain joins TRBV3-1 (or the pseudogene TRBV3-2) to TRBJ1-2, with TRBD1 matching over 9 bases. V gave up 3 bases and J gave up 1 base; unmatched junction bases: 6. This CDR3 contains 16 residues. Per germline, CDR1 LGHDT and CDR2 YNNKEL (reference sequence). Here the CDR3 DNA reads TGTGCCAGCAGCCACCTGACGACAGGGGGTAACTATGGCTACACCTTC. Its protein is CASSHLTTGGNYGYTF.

This clone was observed a few times. This CDR3 reads CASSLRGSGEAFF. The CDR3, as DNA: TGTGCCAGCAGCCTCAGGGGCAGCGGTGAAGCTTTCTTT. The chain employs TRBV7-9 and TRBJ1-1, with D perhaps TRBD1 (6 bases). Germline CDR1 is SEHNR and CDR2 is FQNEAQ (reference sequence). The V and J ends lost 5 bases and 7 bases respectively, with 14 bases between them. The length of the CDR3 is 13 residues.

The genes are TRBV7-2 and TRBJ2-1, with D unclear. The CDR3 totals 14 residues. Germline V gives CDR1 SGHTA, CDR2 FQGNSA. The V gene lost 5 bases and the J gene lost 10 bases, with 18 bases spanning the gap. The CDR3 region is CASSPVVGSLEQFF. CDR3 DNA sequence: TGTGCCAGCAGCCCTGTTGTTGGTAGTCTAGAGCAGTTCTTC.

The rearrangement links TRBV7-9 to TRBJ2-5; no firm D call. This CDR3 contains 14 residues. Germline V gene lookup returns CDR1 SEHNR and CDR2 FQNEAQ (reference sequence). Trimming removed 3 bases from V and 3 bases from J, with 11 bases in between. CDR3 sequence: CASSFLLEKETQYF. The CDR3 DNA is TGTGCCAGCAGCTTTCTTCTAGAGAAAGAGACCCAGTACTTC.

V is TRBV19 and J is TRBJ1-5; D unclear. The V end was cut by 0 bases, the J end by 1 base, with 25 bases between. Germline CDR1 reads LNHDA; CDR2 reads SQIVND (reference sequence). The CDR3 spans 21 residues. CDR3 sequence (DNA): TGTGCCAGTAGTATAGACCCGGGGTGGCAGGTTGCCCGGAAGAGCAATCAGCCCCAGCATTTT. It yields the protein CASSIDPGWQVARKSNQPQHF.

The chain has TRBV21-1 and TRBJ2-6; the D call of TRBD1 is as the table states it, not checked on the DNA. TRBV21-1 is described as a pseudogene. This CDR3 is built from 19 residues. The CDR3 DNA is TGTGCCAGCAGCAAGGGTGGGACAGGGGGCGGCTCTGGGGCCAACGTCCTGACTTTC. This codes for CASSKGGTGGGSGANVLTF.

The J gene is TRBJ2-5, the V gene TRBV5-4, with TRBD1 matching 7 bases. The germline V gene encodes CDR1 SGHNT and CDR2 YYREEE (reference sequence). The trim removed 5 bases at V and 2 bases at J, leaving 3 bases unmatched. This CDR3 is 13 amino acids long. The CDR3 DNA sequence: TGTGCCAGCAGAAAGGGACAGCAAGAGACCCAGTACTTC. It specifies CASRKGQQETQYF.

V is TRBV28 and J is TRBJ1-5; possible D gene TRBD1, 6 bases. CDR1 and CDR2 (germline): MDHEN, SYDVKM. The V gene lost 7 bases and the J gene lost 7 bases, with 20 bases spanning the gap. The CDR3 is made up of 15 amino acids. CDR3 residues: CASKQGGGWRQPQHF. CDR3 DNA sequence: TGTGCCAGCAAGCAGGGAGGGGGATGGCGGCAGCCCCAGCATTTT.

In its sample, this clone was seen a few times. The genes are TRBV9 and TRBJ1-1; D not resolved. The CDR3 covers 13 residues. Trimming stripped 3 bases from V and 1 base from J, with 7 bases between. CDR1 is SGDLS and CDR2 is YYNGEE in the germline V gene. DNA of the CDR3: TGTGCCAGCAGCGCGCACGGGAACACTGAAGCTTTCTTT. Its protein is CASSAHGNTEAFF.

The chain uses TRBV6-1 and TRBJ2-3; no clear D gene. The CDR3 covers 12 residues. V shed 3 bases and J shed 6 bases, with 7 bases lying between them. The germline V gene encodes CDR1 MNHNS and CDR2 SASEGT. The CDR3 bases are TGTGCCAGCAGTGACAGTTTGGATACGCAGTATTTT. It codes for CASSDSLDTQYF.

The genes are TRBV5-6 and TRBJ2-5, with 14 bases identical to TRBD2. The J segment lost 1 base and the V segment lost 4 bases, leaving 3 bases of the junction unmatched. The CDR3 is 16 residues long. Germline lookup yields CDR1 SGHDT and CDR2 YYEEEE. The CDR3 is CASSLGLAGGQETQYF. Here the CDR3 DNA reads TGTGCCAGCAGCCTAGGACTAGCGGGGGGCCAAGAGACCCAGTACTTC.

This chain uses TRBV21-1 with TRBJ2-5; the D segment call TRBD2 is taken from the table without a DNA check. TRBV21-1 is flagged as a pseudogene. The CDR3 extends over 17 amino acids. CDR3 DNA: TGTGCCAGCAGCCTCGGGACTAGCGGGGCCAAGGGAGAGACCCAGTACTTC. Protein: CASSLGTSGAKGETQYF.

In this sample, this clone turned up a few times. The chain recombines TRBV6-5 with TRBJ1-2; tentatively, D is TRBD1 (5 bases). Trimming cost V 6 bases and J 6 bases, with 14 bases left between them. The germline CDR1 and CDR2 sequences are MNHEY and SVGAGI. This CDR3 region has 13 residues. In nucleotides, the CDR3 is TGTGCCAGCAGCCTAGGAGGGGTAAATGGCTACACCTTC. The encoded protein is CASSLGGVNGYTF.

The V and J genes are TRBV28 and TRBJ2-2; TRBD1 is a possible D gene (6 bases). The CDR3 runs to 14 residues. Between the trimmed V and J ends, which lost 5 bases and 5 bases, there was a span of 12 bases. Looked up from germline, CDR1 is MDHEN and CDR2 is SYDVKM. CDR3 bases: TGTGCCAGCAGTATTTCGAGGGGGACCGGGGAGCTGTTTTTT. It codes for CASSISRGTGELFF. The full variable domain, in which reference TRBV28 and TRBJ2-2 provide the parts outside the CDR3, is DVKVTQSSRYLVKRTGEKVFLECVQDMDHENMFWYRQDPGLGLRLIYFSYDVKMKEKGDIPEGYSVSREKKERFSLILESASTNQTSMYLCASSISRGTGELFFGEGSRLTVL.

The J gene is TRBJ1-5, the V gene TRBV9; TRBD1 might be the D (5 bases). The CDR3 length is 15 residues. With 4 bases removed from V and 3 bases from J, the gap between germline ends came to 14 bases. The germline gives CDR1 SGDLS, CDR2 YYNGEE. The CDR3 nucleotides are TGTGCCAGCAGCCCGTCGGCCAGGGCCAATCAGCCCCAGCATTTT. Translation gives CASSPSARANQPQHF.